The 32 T cell receptor beta chains below were found in one sample sequenced in a study of blood T cell repertoires in COVID-19 (dated by TCRdb to 2018 to 2020). Libraries were constructed by the immunoSEQ multiplex PCR assay. This immuneACCESS table, as held by TCRdb, lists in-frame sequences with V and J called but not all clones. Of the missing ones, under half trace to an unresolved V gene in checked studies; the others have no known cause. This sample gives 150,000 to 200,000 clones in total; less than 90% of them show up just once. Jointly, the top ten make up 4% of the sample. Input material: peripheral blood. All receptors derive from a woman in her seventies with acute or convalescent COVID-19.

The V gene is TRBV19, the J gene TRBJ1-5; D gene unclear. The length of the CDR3 is 12 residues. Looked up from germline, CDR1 is LNHDA and CDR2 is SQIVND (reference sequence). V was shortened by 10 bases and J by 0 bases, with 7 bases between the two germline ends. CDR3: CATAFSNQPQHF. In DNA form, the CDR3 reads TGTGCCACCGCGTTTAGCAATCAGCCCCAGCATTTT. The full variable domain, in which reference TRBV19 and TRBJ1-5 provide the parts outside the CDR3, is DGGITQSPKYLFRKEGQNVTLSCEQNLNHDAMYWYRQDPGQGLRLIYYSQIVNDFQKGDIAEGYSVSREKKESFPLTVTSAQKNPTAFYLCATAFSNQPQHFGDGTRLSIL.

The rearrangement uses TRBV4-2 and TRBJ2-7; 13 bases line up with TRBD2. The germline V gene encodes CDR1 LGHNA and CDR2 YNFKEQ. V dropped 4 bases and J dropped 0; count of bases not matched to a gene: 3. This CDR3 region has 16 residues. CDR3 amino acids: CASSRGTSGTSYEQYF. CDR3 nucleotides: TGTGCCAGCAGCCGTGGGACTAGCGGGACCTCCTACGAGCAGTACTTC.

A single count supports this clone. The V and J genes are TRBV5-6 and TRBJ1-5, with 7 bases aligning to TRBD1. Trimming removed 2 bases from V and 3 bases from J; junction bases left unmatched: 5. Germline V gives CDR1 SGHDT, CDR2 YYEEEE. The CDR3 is made up of 15 amino acids. The CDR3 is CASSFTGAINQPQHF. DNA of the CDR3: TGTGCCAGCAGCTTTACAGGGGCAATCAATCAGCCCCAGCATTTT. The entire variable domain, with the rest obtained from reference TRBV5-6 and TRBJ1-5, is as follows: DAGVTQSPTHLIKTRGQQVTLRCSPKSGHDTVSWYQQALGQGPQFIFQYYEEEERQRGNFPDRFSGHQFPNYSSELNVNALLLGDSALYLCASSFTGAINQPQHFGDGTRLSIL.

V and J are TRBV7-2 and TRBJ1-1; 8 bases line up with TRBD1. V was clipped by 2 bases and J by 4 bases; unmatched bases: 9. This CDR3 contains 16 residues. Germline V lookup: CDR1 SGHTA, CDR2 FQGNSA. CDR3 amino acids: CASSLRQGKTGTEAFF. CDR3 coding DNA: TGTGCCAGCAGCTTACGACAGGGGAAGACTGGCACTGAAGCTTTCTTT.

The genes are TRBV25-1 and TRBJ1-4, with D possibly matching TRBD1 (5 bases). This CDR3 contains 15 residues. Germline V CDR1 and CDR2: MGHDK, SYGVNS. V shed 5 bases and J shed 0 bases, with 10 bases lying between them. The CDR3 bases are TGTGCCAGCAGTAAGGAGACAGCAACTAATGAAAAACTGTTTTTT. Translating gives CASSKETATNEKLFF.

The V and J genes are TRBV9 and TRBJ2-1, with TRBD2 matching 10 bases. This CDR3 has 18 amino acids. Germline V gives CDR1 SGDLS, CDR2 YYNGEE. J was trimmed by 1 base and V by 0 bases; bases with no gene match: 7. DNA of the CDR3: TGTGCCAGCAGCGTAGCTCTTAGCGGGAGGTCGTCCTACAATGAGCAGTTCTTC. Its translation: CASSVALSGRSSYNEQFF.

On this clone: Other DNA sequences in the same sample also yield this CDR3. The chain joins TRBV4-3 to TRBJ2-2, with D possibly matching TRBD1 (6 bases). V was clipped by 1 base and J by 8 bases, with 14 bases between them. Per germline, CDR1 LGHNA and CDR2 YSLEER. CDR3 length equals 15 residues. This chain's CDR3 is CASSQGAGAAGELFF. CDR3 nucleotide sequence: TGCGCCAGCAGCCAAGGCGCAGGGGCGGCGGGGGAGCTGTTTTTT.

This sequence joins TRBV5-1 and TRBJ1-1; D call uncertain. Looked up from germline, CDR1 is SGHRS and CDR2 is YFSETQ. The CDR3 totals 14 residues. V shed 0 bases and J shed 5 bases, with 11 bases lying between them. The CDR3 here is CASSLASRVTEAFF. The CDR3 coding sequence is TGCGCCAGCAGCTTGGCCTCGAGGGTGACTGAAGCTTTCTTT.

The rearrangement uses TRBV10-3 and TRBJ1-1, with D tentatively TRBD1 (5 bases). Trimming took off 5 bases at V and 4 bases at J, with 11 bases between the two ends. Germline-derived CDR1 and CDR2 are ENHRY and SYGVKD. CDR3 length equals 13 residues. CDR3 residues: CAISLGEGTEAFF. The CDR3 DNA reads TGTGCCATCAGTCTGGGGGAGGGCACTGAAGCTTTCTTT.

V is TRBV4-2 and J is TRBJ1-6, with D unresolved. Trimming removed 0 bases at V and 7 bases at J, with 19 bases between. The CDR3 loop spans 18 amino acids. CDR1 and CDR2 from the germline V gene are LGHNA and YNFKEQ. In DNA, the CDR3 is TGTGCCAGCAGCCAAGATGGCCCCTCGACCGTCGGGAATTCACCCCTCCACTTT. Translation gives CASSQDGPSTVGNSPLHF.

The genes are TRBV7-8 and TRBJ1-1; TRBD1 agrees at 11 bases. Losses at the gene ends were 1 base for V and 1 base for J; bases not matched to a gene: 2. The CDR3 has 16 residues. Germline V gene lookup returns CDR1 SGHVS and CDR2 FQNEAQ. CDR3 sequence (DNA): TGTGCCAGCAGCTTAGGGACAGGGGGCTCGAACACTGAAGCTTTCTTT. Protein sequence: CASSLGTGGSNTEAFF.

V gene TRBV29-1 combines with J gene TRBJ2-1; 11 bases align to TRBD2. Germline-derived CDR1 and CDR2 are SQVTM and ANQGSEA. The V and J ends lost 4 bases and 10 bases, in that order; junction bases with no gene match: 3. This CDR3 region has 12 residues. The chain's CDR3 is CSVVRTSGEQFF. DNA for the CDR3: TGCAGCGTTGTCCGGACTAGCGGGGAGCAGTTCTTC.

V gene TRBV4-2 combines with J gene TRBJ2-7; the D gene is possibly TRBD1 (6 bases). From germline, CDR1 is LGHNA and CDR2 YNFKEQ. Trimming pared 4 bases from V and 4 bases from J, leaving 14 bases between. The CDR3 spans 14 residues. This chain's CDR3 is CASSLNLQGYEQYF. The CDR3 DNA sequence: TGTGCCAGCAGCCTAAACCTACAGGGTTACGAGCAGTACTTC.

Worth noting for this clone: Other DNA sequences in this specimen translate into the identical CDR3. The V and J genes are TRBV4-2 and TRBJ1-4; 8 bases line up with TRBD1. This CDR3 region has 18 residues. With 0 bases clipped from V and 7 bases from J, the junction kept 13 bases outside the gene matches. Germline CDR1 LGHNA, CDR2 YNFKEQ. The CDR3 sequence is CASSQDGAGGAGGEKLFF. As DNA, the CDR3 is TGTGCCAGCAGCCAAGATGGGGCAGGGGGCGCAGGGGGTGAAAAACTGTTTTTT.

The chain couples TRBV7-8 to TRBJ1-5, with a tentative D call TRBD1 (5 bases). CDR1 and CDR2 (germline): SGHVS, FQNEAQ. This CDR3 has 13 amino acids. V was shortened by 5 bases and J by 5 bases, with 10 bases between the two germline ends. The CDR3 spells CASSRDLYQPQHF. In nucleotides, the CDR3 is TGTGCCAGCAGCCGGGACTTATATCAGCCCCAGCATTTT. The full variable domain, with the rest looked up from reference TRBV7-8 and TRBJ1-5, is GAGVSQSPRYKVAKRGQDVALRCDPISGHVSLFWYQQALGQGPEFLTYFQNEAQLDKSGLPSDRFFAERPEGSVSTLKIQRTQQEDSAVYLCASSRDLYQPQHFGDGTRLSIL.

The chain uses TRBV5-1 and TRBJ1-2; 9 nucleotides align to TRBD1. Germline V CDR1 and CDR2: SGHRS, YFSETQ. With 3 bases clipped from V and 5 bases from J, the junction kept 8 bases outside the gene matches. This CDR3 has 15 residues. The CDR3 spells CASSWGDREQYGYTF. In DNA form, the CDR3 reads TGCGCCAGCAGCTGGGGGGACAGGGAACAATATGGCTACACCTTC.

The chain employs TRBV5-4 and TRBJ1-2; D might be TRBD1 (6 bases). The CDR3 sequence is 14 residues long. Per germline, CDR1 SGHNT and CDR2 YYREEE (reference sequence). V lost 0 bases and J lost 6, with 12 bases in between. CDR3 amino acids: CASSLEWGRNGYTF. The CDR3 coding sequence is TGTGCCAGCAGCTTGGAGTGGGGGCGAAATGGCTACACCTTC.

This sequence joins TRBV10-1 and TRBJ1-1, with D hard to call. Trimming stripped 3 bases from V and 8 bases from J, with 16 bases between. The length of the CDR3 is 14 residues. CDR1 is WNHNN and CDR2 is SYGVQD in the germline V gene (reference sequence). This chain's CDR3 is CASSERGSTREAFF. CDR3 nucleotides: TGCGCCAGCAGTGAACGTGGGAGCACCCGAGAAGCTTTCTTT.

J is TRBJ2-7 and V is TRBV13; unclear D gene. In germline, CDR1 is PRHDT, CDR2 FYEKMQ (reference sequence). The CDR3 sequence is 14 residues long. Trimming stripped 10 bases from V and 2 bases from J, with 18 bases between. Here the CDR3 reads CATRPAGKTYEQYF. DNA for the CDR3: TGTGCCACCAGGCCTGCAGGAAAGACCTACGAGCAGTACTTC.

Only a few counts were recorded for this clone. This chain links TRBV15 with TRBJ2-5, with D perhaps TRBD2 (5 bases). Trimming removed 8 bases at V and 5 bases at J, with 21 bases between. The V gene's germline CDR1 is LNHNV and CDR2 YYDKDF (reference sequence). CDR3 length: 15 amino acids. Written as DNA, the CDR3 is TGTGCCACCTCTATGGTTTTTCGGGATTGGGAGACCCAGTACTTC. Amino acid sequence: CATSMVFRDWETQYF.

The genes are TRBV25-1 and TRBJ1-2; D is uncertain. The CDR3 loop spans 13 amino acids. CDR1 is MGHDK, CDR2 SYGVNS, per germline. The ends were cut back, 4 bases at V and 6 bases at J, with 12 bases in the middle. The CDR3 loop is CASSGPRVNGYTF. CDR3 in DNA: TGTGCCAGCAGTGGGCCCCGGGTGAATGGCTACACCTTC.

J is TRBJ2-3 and V is TRBV30; D possibly corresponds to TRBD2 (6 bases). Germline V gene sequence: CDR1 GTSNPN, CDR2 SVGIG (reference sequence). V was clipped by 0 bases and J by 3 bases, with 10 bases between them. The CDR3 extends over 14 amino acids. Here the CDR3 DNA reads TGTGCCTGGAGTGTTGGGGCGGGGACAGATACGCAGTATTTT. Protein sequence: CAWSVGAGTDTQYF.

This rearrangement joins TRBV28 to TRBJ1-5; 8 bases align to TRBD1. The germline CDR1 and CDR2 sequences are MDHEN and SYDVKM. The CDR3 sequence is 17 residues long. Trimming took 5 bases from V and 2 from J; bases not matched to a gene: 11. The CDR3 is CASSLTGTGLGNQPQHF. The DNA for the CDR3 is TGTGCCAGCAGTCTAACCGGGACAGGATTGGGCAATCAGCCCCAGCATTTT.

The chain is built from TRBV5-8 and TRBJ1-5; tentatively, D is TRBD1 (5 bases). The V gene lost 5 bases and the J gene lost 1 base, with 13 bases spanning the gap. CDR1 and CDR2 from the germline V gene are SGHTS and YDEGEE. This CDR3 spans 15 amino acids. The CDR3 coding sequence is TGTGCCAGCAGTAACGGTCGGGGGAGCAATCAGCCCCAGCATTTT. Its translation is CASSNGRGSNQPQHF.

The J gene is TRBJ1-1, the V gene TRBV6-5; tentative D call: TRBD1 (5 bases). Germline values: CDR1 MNHEY, CDR2 SVGAGI. The CDR3 extends over 16 amino acids. V was pared by 0 bases and J by 1 base, with 12 bases between. CDR3 nucleotide sequence: TGTGCCAGCAGTTACTCGTATCCAGGGCCGAACACTGAAGCTTTCTTT. The encoded protein is CASSYSYPGPNTEAFF.

A single count supports this clone. The gene calls are TRBV7-9 and TRBJ1-5, with D perhaps TRBD1 (6 bases). CDR1 and CDR2 from the germline V gene are SEHNR and FQNEAQ (reference sequence). Trimming took off 2 bases at V and 2 bases at J, with 7 bases between the two ends. CDR3 length equals 14 residues. The CDR3 bases are TGTGCCAGCAGCTTATCAGGGGGCAATCAGCCCCAGCATTTT. It codes for CASSLSGGNQPQHF.

This chain joins TRBV7-9 and TRBJ1-2, with 7 nucleotides matching TRBD1. The length of the CDR3 is 13 residues. Germline V gene lookup returns CDR1 SEHNR and CDR2 FQNEAQ (reference sequence). V lost 6 bases, J lost 6 bases, and 7 bases stayed unmatched. This CDR3 is CASSLLTGDGYTF. The CDR3 DNA reads TGTGCCAGCAGTTTACTTACAGGGGATGGCTACACCTTC. The entire variable domain, with the rest obtained from reference TRBV7-9 and TRBJ1-2, is as follows: DTGVSQNPRHKITKRGQNVTFRCDPISEHNRLYWYRQTLGQGPEFLTYFQNEAQLEKSRLLSDRFSAERPKGSFSTLEIQRTEQGDSAMYLCASSLLTGDGYTFGSGTRLTVV.

This chain links TRBV5-1 with TRBJ2-4; 7 nucleotides align to TRBD1. The CDR3 contains 14 residues. J lost 7 bases, V lost 3 bases, and 7 bases had no gene match. Germline V CDR1 and CDR2: SGHRS, YFSETQ. The CDR3 nucleotides are TGCGCCAGCAGCTCCTCGACAGGGAGTAACATTCAGTACTTC. Residues: CASSSSTGSNIQYF.

V gene TRBV7-2 combines with J gene TRBJ2-3, with a weak D call TRBD1 (7 bases). The V gene lost 1 base and the J gene lost 3 bases, with 14 bases spanning the gap. The CDR3 consists of 16 residues. In germline, CDR1 is SGHTA, CDR2 FQGNSA. CDR3 loop: CASSLVGRGATDTQYF. The CDR3 DNA reads TGTGCCAGCAGCTTAGTTGGCAGGGGGGCGACAGATACGCAGTATTTT.

The V call is TRBV28, the J call TRBJ1-3; no firm D call. Trimming took 0 bases from V and 0 from J, leaving 9 bases between them. This CDR3 spans 16 amino acids. Germline CDR1 is MDHEN and CDR2 is SYDVKM. The CDR3 DNA reads as TGTGCCAGCAGTTTATGGCGGCTTGACTCTGGAAACACCATATATTTT. The encoded protein is CASSLWRLDSGNTIYF.

This clone has just one count. This rearrangement joins TRBV30 to TRBJ1-2; 8 bases map to TRBD1. J gave up 3 bases and V 8 bases, and 17 bases lay outside the gene matches. The CDR3 totals 16 residues. Germline V CDR1 and CDR2: GTSNPN, SVGIG (reference sequence). The CDR3 bases are TGTGCCCACCAAGCCCGGACAGGGAGTTTCGACTATGGCTACACCTTC. Translating it yields CAHQARTGSFDYGYTF.

The CDR3 DNA is TGCGCCAGCAGCTCACTTGCAGGGGGCCGGGGCTACACCTTC. It is translated as CASSSLAGGRGYTF. The genes are TRBV5-1 and TRBJ1-2; 8 bases align to TRBD1. The CDR3 runs to 14 residues. J gave up 8 bases and V 3 bases, and 9 bases lay outside the gene matches. Per germline, CDR1 SGHRS and CDR2 YFSETQ.